Sequencing of this T cell receptor beta chain was carried out in a study of PD-L1 blockade in urothelial cancer (TCRdb year 2017). Study-level background: Therapy was started around 2014 for all patients, and atezolizumab 1,200 mg was administered intravenously every 3 weeks. About 90% of the roughly 29 patients were identified as males with urothelial cancer of bladder origin, and a prior smoking history was reported by 18 of 29 patients. Patients had an ECOG performance status of 0 or 1 and had received between 0 and 3 prior chemotherapy regimens. Blood samples were analyzed at two time points: 3 weeks after treatment start (second dose) and 6 weeks after treatment start. A median of 141,255 T cells and some 82,000 unique TCRs was obtained from blood samples, and a median clonality of roughly 0.082 was observed. Somatic, immune and clinical correlates of response to PD-L1 blockade with atezolizumab in urothelial cancer were the focus of an exploratory multi-omic analysis. Pretreatment tumor samples and matched peripheral blood, collected serially before and after atezolizumab treatment, underwent TCR sequencing. Progression-free survival longer than 6 months counted as durable clinical benefit, and TCR features were additionally tested against both progression-free and overall survival. In the same patients, whole exome sequencing and RNA sequencing of pretreatment tumors were performed in addition to TCR sequencing. Fewer than ten patients reached durable clinical benefit, while about 19 patients did not. Pretreatment blood TCR-seq was available for around 29 patients, at least one posttreatment blood collection was obtained for around 25 patients, and tumor TCR-seq was available for around 25 patients.

Trimming accounts for 0 bases at V and 4 bases at J, while the number of junction bases matched to no gene is 5. From a lookup of the germline V gene, CDR1 and CDR2 are SGDLS and YYNGEE. The CDR3 runs 15 residues from the cysteine to the phenylalanine. Only CDR3 DNA remains: 45 bases, in frame from the first base. Beyond this particular receptor, the publication reports: Because the sample size was small (n ≈ 29) and many of the analyses were exploratory, the results are meant to be hypothesis-generating. Patients with durable benefit showed greater expansion of tumor-associated TCR clones in peripheral blood 3 weeks after starting treatment (n of about 22, p = 0.022). A pretreatment peripheral blood TCR clonality below the median was linked to improved progression-free and overall survival.

This specimen's time point label, per the study, means: pretreatment peripheral blood. The cohort comprised 25 to 30 patients with locally advanced or metastatic urothelial carcinoma treated at Memorial Sloan Kettering on a trial protocol. Peripheral blood mononuclear cells were collected pretreatment and during treatment, with between 1 and 8 total time points obtained per patient. The Qiagen DNeasy Blood extraction kit was used to purify genomic DNA from total PBMCs and tumor samples. PBMCs were collected pretreatment and during treatment, and were isolated and stored as previously described. In regard to this clone: Its antigen remains unidentified. No base quality values were provided; no much bigger clone lies one nucleotide off.

To estimate absolute template abundance from read counts, synthetic TCR analog templates were spiked into each PCR. The immunoSEQ assay used bias-controlled V and J gene primers to amplify TCRbeta CDR3 regions from genomic DNA. Sequencing of rearranged TCRbeta segments was done at approximately 20X coverage. As for the authors' bioinformatics: Clustering was used to correct sequencing errors, and CDR3s were annotated against IMGT to assign V, D and J genes. Out-of-frame and stop-codon sequences were excluded, and only productive TCRbeta rearrangements were used in downstream analyses. Clonality was calculated as one minus the Shannon entropy normalized by the log of the number of unique productive sequences. Clones differing between time points or between blood and tumor were identified by Fisher's exact test with Benjamini-Hochberg correction at adjusted p below 0.01. Drawn from immuneACCESS, this table holds only the in-frame rearrangements with V and J called that TCRdb kept. Clones are partly lost; checked studies trace under half to an unresolved V gene and leave the rest unexplained. Clone size and the V and J calls come from that table; the DNA yielded D and trimming. The sample yields roughly 90,000 clones; roughly 90% were counted once. The top ten hold roughly 0.88% of the sample.

The clonotype originates from a woman at least 80 years old with urothelial cancer. Here the sequenced sample was PBMCs, taken around atezolizumab (anti-PD-L1) treatment. Recombination connected TRBV9 to TRBJ2-3, with TRBD1 identical over 7 junction bases. DNA sequence: TGTGCCAGCAGCGTAGCGGGACAGTGGTCAGATACGCAGTATTTT. This gives the protein CASSVAGQWSDTQYF.